These 23 T cell receptor beta chains share one sample of origin, sequenced in a study of OX40 agonist ivuxolimab in advanced cancers. The protocol was immunoSEQ multiplex PCR, while the TCRdb copy is restricted to in-frame clones and leaves out a portion. The data hold 25,000 or so clones, with approximately 77% observed a single time. The sample in question was CD4+ or CD8+ T cells sorted from blood, obtained in a trial of the OX40 agonist ivuxolimab. The origin of the receptors is an adult with an advanced solid tumor such as melanoma, head and neck, liver or kidney cancer.

This clone was counted only a few times. The chain has TRBV7-9 and TRBJ2-7, with TRBD1 matching over 11 bases. The CDR3 spans 13 residues. The germline gives CDR1 SEHNR, CDR2 FQNEAQ (reference sequence). J gave up 9 bases and V 5 bases, and 6 bases lay outside the gene matches. Here the CDR3 reads CASSPGTGGVQYF. CDR3 DNA sequence: TGTGCCAGCAGCCCCGGGACAGGGGGAGTGCAGTACTTC.

This clone showed up just a few times. The chain carries TRBV6-6 and TRBJ2-7; D not certain. V gave up 6 bases and J gave up 6 bases, with 12 bases separating them. The CDR3 spans 12 residues. Per the germline V gene, CDR1 is MNHNY and CDR2 is SVGAGI (reference sequence). In DNA form, the CDR3 reads TGTGCCAGCAGCACACGAAACGGCGAGCAGTACTTC. Amino acid sequence: CASSTRNGEQYF.

V and J are TRBV10-3 and TRBJ1-1; D gene uncertain. The germline CDR1 and CDR2 sequences are ENHRY and SYGVKD. Between the trimmed V and J ends, which lost 10 bases and 0 bases, there was a span of 12 bases. This CDR3 has 13 amino acids. CDR3 region: CATNSLMNTEAFF. The CDR3 bases are TGTGCCACCAACAGCCTCATGAACACTGAAGCTTTCTTT.

Regarding this clone: Additional DNA sequences in this sample encode the identical CDR3. V and J are TRBV30 and TRBJ1-2; D is possibly TRBD1 (6 bases). Germline assignment: CDR1 GTSNPN and CDR2 SVGIG (reference sequence). Trimming shortened V by 5 bases and J by 7 bases, and 17 bases separated the two germline ends. This CDR3 spans 13 amino acids. This CDR3 is CAWRQAFGVGYTF. CDR3 nucleotide sequence: TGTGCCTGGCGACAGGCCTTCGGAGTTGGCTACACCTTC.

The chain couples TRBV2 to TRBJ1-5, with D maybe TRBD1 (5 bases). The CDR3 contains 14 residues. Trimming took 3 bases from V and 8 from J, leaving 14 bases between them. Looked up from germline, CDR1 is SNHLY and CDR2 is FYNNEI. The CDR3 loop is CASSDNGAGKPQHF. The CDR3 bases are TGTGCCAGCAGTGATAACGGGGCGGGAAAGCCCCAGCATTTT.

The V gene is TRBV11-3, the J gene TRBJ2-1; D might be TRBD2 (6 bases). The CDR3 totals 11 residues. The germline V gene encodes CDR1 SGHNT and CDR2 YENEEA. Trimming cost V 5 bases and J 15 bases, with 14 bases left between them. CDR3: CASSAGGERFF. CDR3 coding DNA: TGTGCCAGCAGCGCGGGCGGGGAAAGGTTCTTC.

This clone is a singleton in its sample. Germline and junction disagree at one end, which may indicate a read error. V and J are TRBV30 and TRBJ1-1; D is possibly TRBD1 (5 bases). The CDR3 spans 12 residues. The germline V gene encodes CDR1 GTSNPN and CDR2 SVGIG (reference sequence). CDR3: CTWKSRVTEAFF. Written as DNA, the CDR3 is TGTACCTGGAAAAGCAGGGTTACTGAAGCTTTCTTT.

This rearrangement joins TRBV29-1 to TRBJ2-1; D is tentatively TRBD1 or TRBD2 (5 bases each). Trimming took 7 bases from V and 3 from J, leaving 16 bases between them. The germline gives CDR1 SQVTM, CDR2 ANQGSEA. The CDR3 is 14 amino acids. The CDR3 protein is CSGQGRGFYNEQFF. CDR3 coding DNA: TGCAGCGGCCAGGGACGAGGGTTCTACAATGAGCAGTTCTTC.

The rearrangement uses TRBV27 and TRBJ2-7, with 10 bases aligning to TRBD1. Germline V gene data show CDR1 as MNHEY and CDR2 as SMNVEV (reference sequence). J was trimmed by 5 bases and V by 3 bases; bases with no gene match: 4. There are 14 residues in the CDR3. This CDR3 reads CASSLGQGLHEQYF. CDR3 bases: TGTGCCAGCAGTTTGGGACAGGGGTTACACGAGCAGTACTTC.

The CDR3 loop reads CASSQTRGYGYTF. For the CDR3, the DNA is TGCGCCAGCAGCCAGACCCGGGGCTATGGCTACACCTTC. The chain employs TRBV5-1 and TRBJ1-2, with no clear D. In germline, CDR1 is SGHRS, CDR2 YFSETQ. The CDR3 has 13 residues. V was trimmed by 4 bases and J by 4 bases, leaving 11 bases between them.

Only a few counts were recorded for this clone. In DNA form, the CDR3 reads TGTGCCAGCAGCTTAGTTCAAGGGGGCGCCTACGAGCAGTACTTC. Translating gives CASSLVQGGAYEQYF. The chain uses TRBV7-8 and TRBJ2-7, with 7 bases lining up with TRBD1. V lost 1 base, J lost 2 bases, and 5 bases stayed unmatched. This CDR3 spans 15 amino acids. CDR1 and CDR2 (germline): SGHVS, FQNEAQ.

This clone was picked up one time. This sequence joins TRBV7-2 and TRBJ2-7, with 12 bases aligning to TRBD1. V gave up 6 bases and J gave up 6 bases; unmatched junction bases: 9. The CDR3 runs to 15 residues. Germline values: CDR1 SGHTA, CDR2 FQGNSA. CDR3 DNA: TGTGCCAGCAGTCGTCCCGGGACAGGGGGCTCCGAGCAGTACTTC. Protein: CASSRPGTGGSEQYF.

The genes are TRBV7-8 and TRBJ2-1; 8 bases are shared with TRBD1. Germline assignment: CDR1 SGHVS and CDR2 FQNEAQ. The CDR3 covers 13 residues. V gave up 3 bases and J gave up 7 bases; unmatched junction bases: 2. This CDR3 is CASSLTGVNEQFF. The DNA of the CDR3 is TGTGCCAGCAGCTTGACAGGGGTTAATGAGCAGTTCTTC.

The gene calls are TRBV6-1 and TRBJ2-2, with D perhaps assigned TRBD1 or TRBD2 (5 bases each). Germline V gene data show CDR1 as MNHNS and CDR2 as SASEGT. V lost 8 bases, J lost 4 bases, and 8 bases lay in between. This CDR3 spans 12 amino acids. The CDR3, as DNA: TGTGCCAGCGAGGGGCTCACCGGGGAGCTGTTTTTT. This gives the protein CASEGLTGELFF.

The rearrangement links TRBV30 to TRBJ2-2, with D unresolved. Trimming cost V 3 bases and J 0 bases, with 5 bases left between them. The CDR3 has 13 amino acids. Per the germline V gene, CDR1 is GTSNPN and CDR2 is SVGIG (reference sequence). The CDR3 DNA follows: TGTGCCTGGAGAGTGGCGAACACCGGGGAGCTGTTTTTT. This encodes CAWRVANTGELFF.

The chain uses TRBV28 and TRBJ1-5, with TRBD1 matching over 7 bases. Per germline, CDR1 MDHEN and CDR2 SYDVKM. CDR3 length: 16 amino acids. V was pared by 8 bases and J by 2 bases, with 12 bases of the junction left unmatched. The CDR3 reads CASQSLQGGGNQPQHF. The CDR3 DNA reads TGTGCCAGCCAGTCGCTCCAGGGGGGAGGCAATCAGCCCCAGCATTTT.

The gene calls are TRBV30 and TRBJ2-5; possibly TRBD2 for D (6 bases). V lost 2 bases and J lost 5, with 12 bases in between. The CDR3 runs 13 residues. From germline, CDR1 is GTSNPN and CDR2 SVGIG (reference sequence). CDR3 loop: CAWSTGAGETQYF. The CDR3 DNA reads TGTGCCTGGAGTACCGGGGCGGGGGAGACCCAGTACTTC. The full variable domain, completed using reference TRBV30 and TRBJ2-5, is SQTIHQWPATLVQPVGSPLSLECTVEGTSNPNLYWYRQAAGRGLQLLFYSVGIGQISSEVPQNLSASRPQDRQFILSSKKLLLSDSGFYLCAWSTGAGETQYFGPGTRLLVL.

This rearrangement joins TRBV9 to TRBJ2-3; 11 nucleotides line up with TRBD2. This CDR3 spans 14 amino acids. The trim removed 6 bases at V and 3 bases at J, leaving 3 bases unmatched. Germline V lookup: CDR1 SGDLS, CDR2 YYNGEE. The CDR3 DNA is TGTGCCAGCACCGGGACTAGCGGTACAGATACGCAGTATTTT. This encodes CASTGTSGTDTQYF.

The chain recombines TRBV5-1 with TRBJ2-5; D is possibly TRBD1 (6 bases). V was cut by 4 bases and J by 4 bases, with 11 bases left in between. Germline V gene data show CDR1 as SGHRS and CDR2 as YFSETQ. The CDR3 runs 13 residues. CDR3 nucleotide sequence: TGCGCCAGCAGCCAACAGGGCGGAGAGACCCAGTACTTC. Translating gives CASSQQGGETQYF.

This chain joins TRBV7-2 and TRBJ1-1, with TRBD1 matching over 8 bases. Germline-derived CDR1 and CDR2 are SGHTA and FQGNSA. CDR3 size: 12 residues. V shed 5 bases, J shed 8 bases, and the junction held 4 bases outside the gene matches. The CDR3 nucleotides are TGTGCCAGCAGCCGGACAGGGAGGGAAGCTTTCTTT. This codes for CASSRTGREAFF.

The chain couples TRBV9 to TRBJ2-2; 11 nucleotides agree with TRBD1. This CDR3 is 17 amino acids long. Germline V gene data show CDR1 as SGDLS and CDR2 as YYNGEE. V shed 4 bases and J 8 bases; nucleotides not matched to a gene: 13. The chain's CDR3 is CASSLLRSGTGGGELFF. DNA of the CDR3: TGTGCCAGCAGCTTACTACGGTCCGGGACAGGGGGTGGGGAGCTGTTTTTT.

V usage is TRBV10-3 and J usage is TRBJ2-5, with 8 positions matching TRBD1. The J call is in doubt because the DNA end fits TRBJ2-7 better. The CDR3 is made up of 15 amino acids. CDR1 ENHRY and CDR2 SYGVKD come from the germline V gene. The CDR3 is CAISETGAAGYEQYF. The CDR3 bases are TGTGCCATCAGCGAGACAGGGGCAGCGGGCTACGAGCAGTACTTC.

The chain joins TRBV6-6 to TRBJ1-5, with D maybe TRBD1 (6 bases). Germline loops: CDR1 MNHNY, CDR2 SVGAGI (reference sequence). The CDR3 consists of 15 residues. V was shortened by 8 bases and J by 0 bases, with 14 bases between the two germline ends. CDR3 nucleotide sequence: TGTGCCAGCCGAGAGGGCAGGGGTAGCAATCAGCCCCAGCATTTT. Protein product: CASREGRGSNQPQHF.